Described below is a single T cell receptor (beta chain) sequence and its context. The data originate from a study of T cell changes during pregnancy in multiple sclerosis. Profiled with immunoSEQ multiplex PCR; TCRdb holds only in-frame clones, not every one. The table includes some 87,000 clones, roughly 96% detected once. Sequenced material: peripheral blood, taken in the second trimester of pregnancy. The receptor's source is a female donor with multiple sclerosis, enrolled in a pregnancy study.

The CDR3 is CASSRLDSNSYNEQFF. The CDR3 DNA reads TGTGCCAGCAGCCGACTCGACAGCAACTCCTACAATGAGCAGTTCTTC. The V gene is TRBV7-6, the J gene TRBJ2-1, with D tentatively TRBD1 (5 bases). V was clipped by 5 bases and J by 0 bases, with 14 bases between them. This CDR3 has 16 residues. From germline, CDR1 is SGHVS and CDR2 FNYEAQ.